This TCR beta chain is drawn from a study of sequential checkpoint blockade in melanoma. Study-wide context: Randomization was 1:1 between first-line nivolumab→ipilimumab and ipilimumab→nivolumab.

CDR3 length equals 21 residues. Germline values: CDR1 SGDLS, CDR2 YYNGEE. The germline V and J ends were trimmed by 5 bases and 0 bases, with 32 bases remaining between them. Treatment of the sample: randomized to nivolumab then ipilimumab (arm A) or the reverse (arm B). The protocol was immunoSEQ multiplex PCR, while the TCRdb copy is restricted to in-frame clones and leaves out a portion. In the table there are around 8,300 clones, roughly 60% of which are singletons. By share of the sample, this clone is large. This sample comprised CD8+ T cells sorted from blood (inferred from file names), obtained from a patient given nivolumab and ipilimumab in sequence. The TCR comes from a human patient with melanoma. Some clones in this sample may be carry-over from other donors' samples. The chain employs TRBV9 and TRBJ1-2; tentative D call: TRBD1 (6 bases). The CDR3 nucleotides are TGTGCCAGCAGTGCTGACTCAGTTGCCCGGCCAGGGGCACCCTCTAACTATGGCTACACCTTC. The encoded protein is CASSADSVARPGAPSNYGYTF.